This TCR beta chain was identified in a study of early T cells in non-severe SARS-CoV-2 infection. The wider study: From unsorted whole blood, bulk RNA was sequenced, and the chains remained unpaired. General observations from the study: Anti-spike CD8 specificities were favored by VDJdb matching, whose results missed private and CD4 specificities.

Individual cDNA molecules carried attached unique molecular identifiers. TCRdb reanalysed the 5' RACE reads using MiXCR and keeps one entry per CDR3 protein. The sample contains 80,000 or so distinct CDR3 sequences, over 12% of which appear only once. Germline assignment: CDR1 MGHRA and CDR2 YSYEKL. The CDR3 loop spans 14 amino acids. Turning to this clonotype: Its antigen is unknown. A read error may account for a junction end that differs from germline.

This clonotype was obtained from an adult who was a healthcare worker with PCR-confirmed SARS-CoV-2 infection or an uninfected control (not recorded which). The chain has TRBV4-1 and TRBJ2-7; TRBD2 agrees at 8 bases. The specimen was whole blood. The CDR3 DNA sequence: TGCGCCAGCAGCCAGACGACTAGCGAGAACGAGTTTGGCTTC. It is translated as CASSQTTSENEFGF.